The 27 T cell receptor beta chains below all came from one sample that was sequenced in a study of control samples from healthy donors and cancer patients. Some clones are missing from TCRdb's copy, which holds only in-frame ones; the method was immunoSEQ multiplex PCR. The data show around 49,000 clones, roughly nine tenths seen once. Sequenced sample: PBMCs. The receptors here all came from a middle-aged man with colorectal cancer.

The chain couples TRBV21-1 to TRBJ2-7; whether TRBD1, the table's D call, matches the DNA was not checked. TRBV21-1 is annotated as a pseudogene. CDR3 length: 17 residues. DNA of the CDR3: TGTGCCAGCCCCGGGACAGGCAGGGCCCCCCGGGGCTACGAGCAGTACTTC. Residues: CASPGTGRAPRGYEQYF.

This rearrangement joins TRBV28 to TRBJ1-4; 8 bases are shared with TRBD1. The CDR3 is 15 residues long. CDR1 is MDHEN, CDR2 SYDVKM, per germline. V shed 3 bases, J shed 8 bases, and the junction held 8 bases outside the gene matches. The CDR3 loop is CASSFLDRVEEKLFF. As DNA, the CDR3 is TGTGCCAGCAGTTTCCTGGACAGGGTCGAAGAAAAACTGTTTTTT.

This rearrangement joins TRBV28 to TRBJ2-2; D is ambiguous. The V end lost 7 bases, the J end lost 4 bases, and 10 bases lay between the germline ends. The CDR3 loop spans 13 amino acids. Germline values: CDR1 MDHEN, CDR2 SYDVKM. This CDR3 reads CASIFRSTGELFF. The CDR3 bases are TGTGCCAGCATTTTCCGCAGCACCGGGGAGCTGTTTTTT. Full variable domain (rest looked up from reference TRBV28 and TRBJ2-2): DVKVTQSSRYLVKRTGEKVFLECVQDMDHENMFWYRQDPGLGLRLIYFSYDVKMKEKGDIPEGYSVSREKKERFSLILESASTNQTSMYLCASIFRSTGELFFGEGSRLTVL.

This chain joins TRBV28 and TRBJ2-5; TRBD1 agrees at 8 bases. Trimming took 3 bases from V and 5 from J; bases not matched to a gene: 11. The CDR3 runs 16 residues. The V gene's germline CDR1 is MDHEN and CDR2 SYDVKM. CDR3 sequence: CASSFPRQGRSETQYF. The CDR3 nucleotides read TGTGCCAGCAGTTTTCCCAGACAGGGGCGTAGTGAGACCCAGTACTTC.

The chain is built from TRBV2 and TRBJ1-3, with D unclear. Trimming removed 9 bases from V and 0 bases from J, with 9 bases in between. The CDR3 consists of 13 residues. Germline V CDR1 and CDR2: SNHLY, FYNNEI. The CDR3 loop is CASGGDSGNTIYF. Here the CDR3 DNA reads TGTGCCAGTGGAGGAGACTCTGGAAACACCATATATTTT.

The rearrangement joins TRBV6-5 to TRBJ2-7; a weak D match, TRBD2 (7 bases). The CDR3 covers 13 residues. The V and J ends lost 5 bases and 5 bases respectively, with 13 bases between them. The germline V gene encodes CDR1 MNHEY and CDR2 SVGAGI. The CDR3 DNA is TGTGCCAGCAGTCTTCGAGGGGGGGACGAGCAGTACTTC. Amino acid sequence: CASSLRGGDEQYF.

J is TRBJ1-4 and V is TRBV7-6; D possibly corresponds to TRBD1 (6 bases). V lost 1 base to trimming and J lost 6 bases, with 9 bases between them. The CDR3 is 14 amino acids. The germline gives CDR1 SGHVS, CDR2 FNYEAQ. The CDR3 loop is CASSLEAGDEKLFF. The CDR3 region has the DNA TGTGCCAGCAGCTTAGAGGCAGGGGATGAAAAACTGTTTTTT.

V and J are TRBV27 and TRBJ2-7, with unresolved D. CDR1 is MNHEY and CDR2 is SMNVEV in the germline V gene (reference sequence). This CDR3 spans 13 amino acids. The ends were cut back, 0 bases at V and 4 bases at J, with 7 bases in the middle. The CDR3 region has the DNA TGTGCCAGCAGTTTATCGGGCGGTTACGAGCAGTACTTC. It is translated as CASSLSGGYEQYF.

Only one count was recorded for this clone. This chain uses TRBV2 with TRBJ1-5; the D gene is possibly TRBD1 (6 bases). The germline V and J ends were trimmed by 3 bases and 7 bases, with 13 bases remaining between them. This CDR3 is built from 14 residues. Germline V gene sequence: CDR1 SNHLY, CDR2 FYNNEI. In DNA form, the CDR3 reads TGTGCCAGCAGTGACAGGGGCGCGCTCCAGCCCCAGCATTTT. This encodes CASSDRGALQPQHF.

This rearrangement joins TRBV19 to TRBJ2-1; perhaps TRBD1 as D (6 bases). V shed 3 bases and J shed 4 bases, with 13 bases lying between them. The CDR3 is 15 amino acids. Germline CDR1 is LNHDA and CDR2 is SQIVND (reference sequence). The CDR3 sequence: CASSIDRSPYNEQFF. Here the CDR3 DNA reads TGTGCCAGTAGTATTGACAGGAGCCCGTACAATGAGCAGTTCTTC. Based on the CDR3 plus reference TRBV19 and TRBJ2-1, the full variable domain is DGGITQSPKYLFRKEGQNVTLSCEQNLNHDAMYWYRQDPGQGLRLIYYSQIVNDFQKGDIAEGYSVSREKKESFPLTVTSAQKNPTAFYLCASSIDRSPYNEQFFGPGTRLTVL.

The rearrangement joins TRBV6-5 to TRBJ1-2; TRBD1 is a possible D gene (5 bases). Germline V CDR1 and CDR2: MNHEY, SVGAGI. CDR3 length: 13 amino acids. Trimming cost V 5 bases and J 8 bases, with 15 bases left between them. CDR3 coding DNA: TGTGCCAGCAGTCCCGGGGGGTCTAGGGGCTACACCTTC. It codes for CASSPGGSRGYTF.

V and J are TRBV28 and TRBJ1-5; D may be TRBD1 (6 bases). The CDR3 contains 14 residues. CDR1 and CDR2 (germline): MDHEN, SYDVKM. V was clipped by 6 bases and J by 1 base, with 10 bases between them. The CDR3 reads CASSRDISNQPQHF. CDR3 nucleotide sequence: TGTGCCAGCAGCCGGGACATCAGCAATCAGCCCCAGCATTTT.

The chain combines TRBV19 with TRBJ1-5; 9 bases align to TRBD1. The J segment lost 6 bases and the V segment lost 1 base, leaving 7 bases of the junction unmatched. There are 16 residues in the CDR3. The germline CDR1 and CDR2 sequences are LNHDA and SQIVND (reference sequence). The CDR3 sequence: CASSIVRGQGFQPQHF. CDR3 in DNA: TGTGCCAGTAGTATAGTAAGGGGACAGGGTTTTCAGCCCCAGCATTTT.

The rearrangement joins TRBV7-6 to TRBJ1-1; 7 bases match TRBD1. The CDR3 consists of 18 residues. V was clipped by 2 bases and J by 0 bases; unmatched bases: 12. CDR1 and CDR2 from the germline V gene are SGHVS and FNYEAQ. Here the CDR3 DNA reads TGTGCCAGCAGCTTATTACGACAGGGTAATCCCATGAACACTGAAGCTTTCTTT. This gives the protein CASSLLRQGNPMNTEAFF.

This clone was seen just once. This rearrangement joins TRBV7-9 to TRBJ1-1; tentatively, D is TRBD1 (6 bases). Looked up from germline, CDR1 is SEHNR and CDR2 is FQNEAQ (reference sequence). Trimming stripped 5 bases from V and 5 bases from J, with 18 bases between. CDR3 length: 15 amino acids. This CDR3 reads CASSTGGGPVTEAFF. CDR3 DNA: TGTGCCAGCAGCACTGGAGGGGGTCCTGTGACTGAAGCTTTCTTT.

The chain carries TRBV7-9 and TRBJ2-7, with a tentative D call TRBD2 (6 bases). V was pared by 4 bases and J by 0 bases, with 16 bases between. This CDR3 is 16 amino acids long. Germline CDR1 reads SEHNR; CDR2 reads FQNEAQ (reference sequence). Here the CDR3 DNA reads TGTGCCAGCAGCTCCCTGAGCGGGCTAAGCTCCTACGAGCAGTACTTC. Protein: CASSSLSGLSSYEQYF.

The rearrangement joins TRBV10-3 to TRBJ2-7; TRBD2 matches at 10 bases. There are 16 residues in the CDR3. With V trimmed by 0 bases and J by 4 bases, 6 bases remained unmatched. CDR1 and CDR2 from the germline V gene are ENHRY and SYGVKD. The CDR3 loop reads CAISESPGLATYEQYF. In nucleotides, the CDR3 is TGTGCCATCAGTGAGTCACCGGGACTAGCGACGTACGAGCAGTACTTC.

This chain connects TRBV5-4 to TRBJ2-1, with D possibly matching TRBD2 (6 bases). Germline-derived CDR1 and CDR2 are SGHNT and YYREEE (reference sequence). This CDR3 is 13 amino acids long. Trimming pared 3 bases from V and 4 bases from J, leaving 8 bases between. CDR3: CASSSDYYNEQFF. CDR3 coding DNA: TGTGCCAGCAGCTCGGACTATTACAATGAGCAGTTCTTC.

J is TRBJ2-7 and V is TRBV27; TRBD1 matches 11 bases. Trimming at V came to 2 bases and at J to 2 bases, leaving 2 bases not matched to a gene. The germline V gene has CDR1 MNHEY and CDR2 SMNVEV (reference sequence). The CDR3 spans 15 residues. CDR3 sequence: CASSLKGQGAYEQYF. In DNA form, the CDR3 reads TGTGCCAGCAGTTTAAAGGGACAGGGGGCCTACGAGCAGTACTTC.

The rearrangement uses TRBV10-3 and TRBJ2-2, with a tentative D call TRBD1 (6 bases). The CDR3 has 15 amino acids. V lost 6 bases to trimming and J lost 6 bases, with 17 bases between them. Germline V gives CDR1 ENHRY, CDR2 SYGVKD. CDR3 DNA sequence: TGTGCCATCAGCGAGCCGGGACACCAGTCCGGGGAGCTGTTTTTT. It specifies CAISEPGHQSGELFF.

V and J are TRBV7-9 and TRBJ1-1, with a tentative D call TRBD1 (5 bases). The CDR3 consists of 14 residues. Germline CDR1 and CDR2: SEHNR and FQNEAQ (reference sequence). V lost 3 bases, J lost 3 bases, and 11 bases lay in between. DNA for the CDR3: TGTGCCAGCAGCTTCCTGGGACGGTACACTGAAGCTTTCTTT. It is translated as CASSFLGRYTEAFF.

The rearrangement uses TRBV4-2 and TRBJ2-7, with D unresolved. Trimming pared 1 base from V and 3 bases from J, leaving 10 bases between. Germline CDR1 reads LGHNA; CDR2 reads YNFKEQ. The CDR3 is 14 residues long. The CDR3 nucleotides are TGTGCCAGCAGCCAAGTTGGCCCCGACTACGAGCAGTACTTC. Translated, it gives CASSQVGPDYEQYF.

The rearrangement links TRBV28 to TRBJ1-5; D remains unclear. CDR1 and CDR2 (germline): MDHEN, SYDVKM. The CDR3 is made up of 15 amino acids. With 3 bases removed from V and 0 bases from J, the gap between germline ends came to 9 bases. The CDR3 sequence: CASSFTRYSNQPQHF. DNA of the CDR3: TGTGCCAGCAGTTTTACAAGATATAGCAATCAGCCCCAGCATTTT.

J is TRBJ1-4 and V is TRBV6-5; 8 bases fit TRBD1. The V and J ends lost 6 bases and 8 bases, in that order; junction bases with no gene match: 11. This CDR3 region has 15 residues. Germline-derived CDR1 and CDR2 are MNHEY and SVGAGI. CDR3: CASRRGQGWGEKLFF. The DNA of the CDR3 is TGTGCCAGCAGGCGAGGACAGGGCTGGGGCGAAAAACTGTTTTTT.

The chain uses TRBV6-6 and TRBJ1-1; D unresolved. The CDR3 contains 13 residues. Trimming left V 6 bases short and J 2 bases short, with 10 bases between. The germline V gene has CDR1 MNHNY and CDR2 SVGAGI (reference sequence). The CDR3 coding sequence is TGTGCCAGCAGCTCCGCCGAAAACACTGAAGCTTTCTTT. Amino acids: CASSSAENTEAFF.

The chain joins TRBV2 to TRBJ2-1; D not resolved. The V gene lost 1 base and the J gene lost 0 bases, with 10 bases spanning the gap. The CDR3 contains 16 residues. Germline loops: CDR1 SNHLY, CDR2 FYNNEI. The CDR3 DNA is TGTGCCAGCAGTGAAGATCCGGAGAGCTCCTACAATGAGCAGTTCTTC. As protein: CASSEDPESSYNEQFF.

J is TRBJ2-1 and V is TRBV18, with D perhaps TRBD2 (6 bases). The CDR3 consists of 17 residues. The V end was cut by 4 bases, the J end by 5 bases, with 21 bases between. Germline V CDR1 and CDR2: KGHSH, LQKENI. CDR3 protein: CASSRRDGVGGDNEQFF. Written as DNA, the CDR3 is TGTGCCAGCTCACGGAGGGACGGAGTTGGAGGGGACAATGAGCAGTTCTTC.